This T cell receptor beta chain is drawn from a study of blood T cell repertoires in COVID-19. On the study more broadly: Spain, Italy and the United States supplied samples that represented acute and convalescent COVID-19. PBMCs, B-cell-depleted T cells, or T cells were the source of the cDNA or gDNA that made up the material.

V lost 2 bases and J lost 0, with 10 bases in between. CDR3 size: 15 residues. The germline V gene encodes CDR1 MNHEY and CDR2 SVGEGT. Per the authors' pipeline: Scientists estimated how many nucleated cells there were by amplifying reference gene primers. TCRdb's table, derived via immunoSEQ multiplex PCR, lists solely in-frame clones and lacks some. V and J calls plus clone size are reproduced from that table; the DNA served to infer D and trimming. The data show 95,000 to 150,000 clones, 85% seen once. The source is an older man with acute or convalescent COVID-19. Sequenced material: peripheral blood. The chain links TRBV6-2 or TRBV6-3 to TRBJ1-2; TRBD1 might be the D (5 bases). The CDR3 DNA reads as TGTGCCAGCAGTTACGCAGGGAAATCTAACTATGGCTACACCTTC. Translation: CASSYAGKSNYGYTF.